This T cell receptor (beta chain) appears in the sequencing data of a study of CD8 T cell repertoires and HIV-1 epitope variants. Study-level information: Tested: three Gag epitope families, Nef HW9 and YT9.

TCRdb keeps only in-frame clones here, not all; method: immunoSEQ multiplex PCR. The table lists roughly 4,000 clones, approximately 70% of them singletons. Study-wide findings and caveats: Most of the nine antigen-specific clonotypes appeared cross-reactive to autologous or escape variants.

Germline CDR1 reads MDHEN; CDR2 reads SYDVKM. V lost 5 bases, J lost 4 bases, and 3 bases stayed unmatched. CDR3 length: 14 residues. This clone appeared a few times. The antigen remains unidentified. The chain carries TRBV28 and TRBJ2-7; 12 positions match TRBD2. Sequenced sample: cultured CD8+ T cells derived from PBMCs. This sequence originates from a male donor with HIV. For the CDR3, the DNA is TGTGCCAGCAGTACCGGACTAGCGGGATACGAGCAGTACTTC. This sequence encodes CASSTGLAGYEQYF.